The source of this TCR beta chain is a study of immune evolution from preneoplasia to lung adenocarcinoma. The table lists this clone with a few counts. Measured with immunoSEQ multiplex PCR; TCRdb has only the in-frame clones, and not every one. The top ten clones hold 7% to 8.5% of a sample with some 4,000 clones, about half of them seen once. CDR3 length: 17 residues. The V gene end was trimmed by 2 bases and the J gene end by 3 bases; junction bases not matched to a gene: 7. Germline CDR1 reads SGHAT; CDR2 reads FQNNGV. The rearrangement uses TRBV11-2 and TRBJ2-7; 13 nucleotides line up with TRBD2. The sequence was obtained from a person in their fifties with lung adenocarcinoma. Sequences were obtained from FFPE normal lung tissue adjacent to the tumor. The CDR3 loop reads CASSLRSGTSGNYEQYF. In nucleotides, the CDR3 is TGTGCCAGCAGCTTAAGGAGTGGGACTAGCGGGAACTACGAGCAGTACTTC.